One TCR beta chain is described in this entry. Its target antigen remains unknown. Per-base quality was not reported, and no clone a single base away is much larger than it. Using the deep immunoSEQ assay, TCR CDR3 regions were amplified from genomic DNA by multiplex PCR. Extracted genomic DNA from each cell subset was spread evenly across all wells of several immunoSEQ 96-well plates, with each plate serving as a replicate. Each replicate PCR for sorted subsets received roughly 0.2 ug genomic DNA, equal to tens of thousands of T cell genomes. The purified libraries were quantified using a Qubit 3.0 fluorometer, sized with a Bioanalyzer 2100, and then quantified again using the KAPA Library Quantification kit. Every immunoSEQ 96-well plate was sequenced on a separate single-read 150-cycle Illumina NextSeq 550 flow cell. In the source study's methods: Because the immunoSEQ output included only junctional sequences and no quality scores, the filtering could not be the same as the filtering used for full-length reads. To assign V/J genes and CDR3, sequences were annotated using PyIR, a Python wrapper for IgBLAST v1.9, with IMGT germline references. Any read was removed if the V/J assignment was weak (E-value above 1e-6), the CDR3 was missing, or the read contained stop codons, out-of-frame junctions, or ambiguous translated residues. V3J clonotypes were defined by identical inferred V gene, J gene, and CDR3 amino acid sequence. To compute the percentage overlap between repertoires, the number of shared unique clonotypes was divided by the size of the smaller repertoire. Repertoire richness was assessed with RTK rarefaction, the Chao1 estimator, and Recon v2.1 estimates of unobserved clonotypes. Generation probabilities were computed with OLGA for all TCRbeta clonotypes obtained by the gDNA method from a few donors. TCRdb took over this immuneACCESS table, retaining in-frame rearrangements with V and J assigned. Such tables are incomplete; in checked studies, under half of the missing clones stem from an unresolved V gene, and the remainder is unexplained. That table gives V, J and clone size, and the DNA gave D and trimming. The sample includes about 2.3 million clones, with over 85% observed a single time. The biggest ten clones account for about 0.39% of the sample.

The sample belongs to a study of shared clonotypes between healthy human individuals (dated by TCRdb to the early 2020s). Turning to the overall study: The cohort comprised a couple of women and a few men aged 18 to 49 years. Per donor, three plates each were used for CD4 naive and CD4 memory, two for CD8 naive, and one for CD8 memory. Blood TCR repertoires of five healthy adults were deeply sequenced to estimate repertoire size and the extent of clonotype sharing between individuals. To increase sequencing depth and limit assay-specific biases, different laboratories used diverse techniques to prepare libraries and sequence TCR repertoires. Each donor's leukapheresis produced roughly between roughly 0.94 and 9.5 billion PBMCs. Broader findings and caveats from the paper: Sampling was restricted to blood, and TCR repertoires in tissues likely differ from the TCR repertoires found in blood. Naive subsets generally had larger estimated clonotype richness than memory subsets did. Based on pairwise subsampling, the degree of clonotype sharing among donors was expected to be affected by sequencing depth. Incomplete sequencing was indicated by rarefaction of sorted-subset datasets, despite the large sequencing depth. Because the study included only a small number of donors, the genetic and exposure-history diversity represented was limited. When a handful of donors were compared, the shared fraction of clonotypes was about 5.4% for naive CD4, around 3.5% for naive CD8, about 2.5% for memory CD4, and around 0.4% for memory CD8. Clonotypes shared by all four sorted-subset donors showed higher generation probabilities than non-shared clonotypes.

From the cysteine through the phenylalanine, the CDR3 covers 17 amino acids. Only CDR3 DNA is held: 51 bases, read in frame from base 1. V loses 2 bases of germline sequence and J loses 1 base, and the interval between the two ends is 16 bases. The germline V gene (reference sequence) sets CDR1 to SEHNR and CDR2 to FQNEAQ. The donors were healthy, HIV-negative adults who had no recently reported acute infections or vaccinations. Only Caucasian adults living in Nashville, Tennessee, USA were represented among the donors. CD4+ T cells were enriched through magnetic negative selection, after which naive cells were positively selected on CD45RA and the remaining negative fraction served as the memory subset. Blood was collected by leukapheresis, and PBMCs were isolated by Ficoll-Histopaque density gradient centrifugation and then cryopreserved in liquid nitrogen vapor phase. Purity and quantity of every magnetically sorted T cell population were checked by analytical flow cytometry. Each sorted fraction had its genomic DNA isolated and then quantified by UV absorbance on a Nanodrop 2000c.

Sequencing was carried out using naive CD4+ T cells from PBMCs. This sample's cell subset or site label indicates: CD45RA+ positively selected. In this chain, TRBV7-9 is recombined with TRBJ2-3; 6 matching bases give a weak D call of TRBD2. This clonotype originated in a man aged 18 to 35 in good health. Some clones in this sample may be carry-over from other donors' samples. The DNA sequence is as follows: TGTGCCAGCAGCTTAAGCGGGTCGGAAAGGGGCACAGATACGCAGTATTTT. Translated, it reads CASSLSGSERGTDTQYF.